This TCR beta chain was sequenced during a study of blood T cells in healthy people across ages. General study results and limits: A roughly linear age-dependent decrease characterized TCR beta diversity per million T cells. Comparison with aged donors showed that long-lived donors had more naive CD4+ cells and higher diversity.

CDR3 length equals 17 residues. The junction had 11 bases not matched to a gene; V was cut back by 5 bases and J by 0 bases. At least 7 million PBMCs were isolated per sample. Sample-barcoded 5' priming and a J-beta primer mix drove a second PCR of roughly 7 to 11 cycles. Researchers report that each sample yielded at least 2.5 million CDR3-containing paired-end reads. One entry per CDR3 protein results from TCRdb running MiXCR on the 5' RACE reads. The top ten hold around 14% of the sample, which has around 1,100,000 distinct CDR3 sequences, around two fifths seen once. This clonotype occurred many times. Its antigen is unidentified.

The J gene is TRBJ2-5, the V gene TRBV12-3 or TRBV12-4; 8 bases agree with TRBD1. The sequenced sample consisted of blood. This clonotype originated in a young man in good health. The CDR3, as DNA: TGTGCCAGCAGTCGATCTGGACAGGGAACGTACCAAGAGACCCAGTACTTC. Translated, it gives CASSRSGQGTYQETQYF.